This entry lists 7 T cell receptor beta chains sequenced from one sample in a study of T cell responses to AZD1222 COVID-19 vaccine. This table comes from immunoSEQ multiplex PCR, and its TCRdb copy is limited to in-frame clones, with some not included. The sample has about 120,000 clones, approximately 85% seen once; the top ten hold under 4.5%. Sequencing used peripheral blood, obtained on day 0 of MenACWY control vaccination. These receptors were collected from an adult in good health.

This CDR3 reads CASSQDVSGNTIYF. As DNA, the CDR3 is TGTGCCAGCAGCCAGGACGTCTCTGGAAACACCATATATTTT. The chain has TRBV7-2 and TRBJ1-3, with D hard to call. Trimming took 5 bases from V and 0 from J, leaving 8 bases between them. The CDR3 runs to 14 residues. CDR1 and CDR2 from the germline V gene are SGHTA and FQGNSA.

The V gene is TRBV7-2, the J gene TRBJ1-3, with no clear D. In germline, CDR1 is SGHTA, CDR2 FQGNSA. The CDR3 totals 16 residues. Trimming removed 5 bases at V and 2 bases at J, with 16 bases between. CDR3 nucleotides: TGTGCCAGCAGCCCCGGGGTGGCAGCGGCTGGAAACACCATATATTTT. The encoded protein is CASSPGVAAAGNTIYF.

The V call is TRBV19, the J call TRBJ1-2; no clear D gene. The V end lost 3 bases, the J end lost 8 bases, and 16 bases lay between the germline ends. Germline V gives CDR1 LNHDA, CDR2 SQIVND (reference sequence). The CDR3 runs to 14 residues. This chain's CDR3 is CASSISRGLDGYTF. In nucleotides, the CDR3 is TGTGCCAGTAGTATCAGTCGAGGGCTGGACGGCTACACCTTC.

This clone was counted between two and nine times. The J gene is TRBJ2-3, the V gene TRBV9, with D possibly being TRBD2 (5 bases). The length of the CDR3 is 15 residues. Trimming cost V 3 bases and J 6 bases, with 17 bases left between them. Germline-derived CDR1 and CDR2 are SGDLS and YYNGEE. This CDR3 is CASSARLEAEDTQYF. In DNA form, the CDR3 reads TGTGCCAGCAGCGCCCGACTTGAAGCGGAGGATACGCAGTATTTT.

The V gene is TRBV5-1, the J gene TRBJ1-2; D is ambiguous. The V end was cut by 6 bases, the J end by 0 bases, with 12 bases between. Per germline, CDR1 SGHRS and CDR2 YFSETQ. The CDR3 sequence is 14 residues long. The DNA for the CDR3 is TGCGCCAGCAAGAAGAGCTCTACTAACTATGGCTACACCTTC. It specifies CASKKSSTNYGYTF.

The chain recombines TRBV6-6 with TRBJ1-1; 9 nucleotides agree with TRBD1. The CDR3 sequence is 16 residues long. The germline gives CDR1 MNHNY, CDR2 SVGAGI (reference sequence). J gave up 1 base and V 2 bases, and 5 bases lay outside the gene matches. CDR3 protein: CASSYRDREGNTEAFF. CDR3 nucleotide sequence: TGTGCCAGCAGTTACCGGGACAGGGAAGGGAACACTGAAGCTTTCTTT.

The chain couples TRBV7-2 to TRBJ1-2; 8 bases align to TRBD1. Losses at the gene ends were 0 bases for V and 8 bases for J; bases not matched to a gene: 5. CDR1 is SGHTA and CDR2 is FQGNSA in the germline V gene. The CDR3 runs 14 residues. The CDR3 DNA reads TGTGCCAGCAGCTTAGCAGGACAGGGCTACGGCTACACCTTC. Its protein is CASSLAGQGYGYTF.